The 11 T cell receptor beta chains below were found in one sample sequenced in a study of cytomegalovirus exposure and HLA in healthy donors. In the PCR, 60 Vbeta and 13 Jbeta primers were used. Libraries were prepared by immunoSEQ multiplex PCR; TCRdb keeps only in-frame clonotypes and omits some of them. The sample lists more than 200,000 clones, approximately 79% occurring once. The sequencing input was PBMCs. Source of these receptors: a male donor in good health and CMV-seronegative.

In the case of this clone: Germline and junction disagree at one end, which may indicate a read error. The CDR3 here is CASSVGRDRNTKAFF. The CDR3, as DNA: TGCGCCAGCAGCGTGGGGCGGGACAGGAACACTAAAGCTTTCTTT. The V gene is TRBV5-1, the J gene TRBJ1-1; 8 nucleotides agree with TRBD1. The CDR3 extends over 15 amino acids. Looked up from germline, CDR1 is SGHRS and CDR2 is YFSETQ.

With respect to this clone: The identical CDR3 is also encoded by other nucleotide sequences in the sample. The rearrangement links TRBV4-3 to TRBJ2-3, with TRBD2 matching over 8 bases. The CDR3 is 14 amino acids. CDR1 is LGHNA, CDR2 YSLEER, per germline. With V trimmed by 3 bases and J by 8 bases, 7 bases remained unmatched. In DNA form, the CDR3 reads TGCGCCAGCAGCCAGCGGGGGGAGCGCGGTACGCAGTATTTT. Translation gives CASSQRGERGTQYF.

This sequence joins TRBV27 and TRBJ2-7; possibly TRBD1 for D (6 bases). This CDR3 contains 12 residues. Trimming removed 5 bases from V and 2 bases from J, with 7 bases in between. Per the germline V gene, CDR1 is MNHEY and CDR2 is SMNVEV (reference sequence). CDR3 protein: CASSQGPYEQYF. As DNA, the CDR3 is TGTGCCAGCAGTCAGGGGCCCTACGAGCAGTACTTC.

The chain uses TRBV9 and TRBJ1-2, with D unresolved. The CDR3 totals 12 residues. Between the trimmed V and J ends, which lost 3 bases and 6 bases, there was a span of 9 bases. Germline V lookup: CDR1 SGDLS, CDR2 YYNGEE. The chain's CDR3 is CASSGMPDGYTF. The CDR3 nucleotides are TGTGCCAGCAGCGGAATGCCGGATGGCTACACCTTC.

The chain couples TRBV7-8 to TRBJ2-5; D is perhaps TRBD1 (6 bases). This CDR3 has 15 residues. V was pared by 5 bases and J by 4 bases, with 17 bases between. The germline V gene encodes CDR1 SGHVS and CDR2 FQNEAQ. This CDR3 reads CASSVSRDTGETQYF. For the CDR3, the DNA is TGTGCCAGCAGCGTCTCCCGGGACACGGGAGAGACCCAGTACTTC.

This chain connects TRBV28 to TRBJ2-7; TRBD2 aligns across 10 bases. Germline CDR1 is MDHEN and CDR2 is SYDVKM. The CDR3 totals 14 residues. V lost 5 bases to trimming and J lost 6 bases; unmatched junction nucleotides: 7. CDR3: CASSIAGGRSEQYF. CDR3 nucleotides: TGTGCCAGCAGTATAGCGGGGGGACGCTCCGAGCAGTACTTC.

This chain links TRBV28 with TRBJ1-2; no clear D gene. Trimming pared 3 bases from V and 4 bases from J, leaving 9 bases between. Per the germline V gene, CDR1 is MDHEN and CDR2 is SYDVKM. The CDR3 covers 13 residues. The CDR3 DNA sequence: TGTGCCAGCAGTTTGTCGGGATTCTATGGCTACACCTTC. Translating it yields CASSLSGFYGYTF.

This rearrangement joins TRBV6-5 to TRBJ2-7; D may be TRBD2 (5 bases). V dropped 2 bases and J dropped 1 base, with 12 bases sitting between them. Germline V lookup: CDR1 MNHEY, CDR2 SVGAGI. The CDR3 length is 15 residues. This chain's CDR3 is CASSYEASYSYEQYF. In DNA form, the CDR3 reads TGTGCCAGCAGTTACGAGGCTAGCTATTCCTACGAGCAGTACTTC.

The chain couples TRBV5-4 to TRBJ1-4, with D possibly matching TRBD1 (5 bases). There are 16 residues in the CDR3. The ends were cut back, 2 bases at V and 4 bases at J, with 15 bases in the middle. Germline CDR1 reads SGHNT; CDR2 reads YYREEE (reference sequence). CDR3 protein: CASSLGTGGGNEKLFF. In nucleotides, the CDR3 is TGTGCCAGCAGCTTAGGGACTGGGGGGGGTAATGAAAAACTGTTTTTT.

This clone was picked up a small number of times. V gene TRBV5-1 combines with J gene TRBJ1-4; 11 positions match TRBD1. The CDR3 is 15 amino acids. From germline, CDR1 is SGHRS and CDR2 YFSETQ. With 3 bases clipped from V and 8 bases from J, the junction kept 6 bases outside the gene matches. The CDR3 loop is CASSSDGTGGEKLFF. CDR3 sequence (DNA): TGCGCCAGCAGCTCGGACGGGACAGGGGGGGAAAAACTGTTTTTT. Looking up the rest from reference TRBV5-1 and TRBJ1-4 gives the full variable domain: KAGVTQTPRYLIKTRGQQVTLSCSPISGHRSVSWYQQTPGQGLQFLFEYFSETQRNKGNFPGRFSGRQFSNSRSEMNVSTLELGDSALYLCASSSDGTGGEKLFFGSGTQLSVL.

V is TRBV4-3 and J is TRBJ2-2; 7 nucleotides match TRBD2. Germline V CDR1 and CDR2: LGHNA, YSLEER. Trimming at V came to 0 bases and at J to 8 bases, leaving 9 bases not matched to a gene. The CDR3 is 16 amino acids. The CDR3 spells CASSQDRGRAGGELFF. The CDR3 coding sequence is TGCGCCAGCAGCCAAGATCGGGGGAGGGCCGGAGGGGAGCTGTTTTTT.